Presented here are 4 T cell receptor beta chains from one specimen sequenced in a study of T cells in women clearing cervical HPV infection. Method: immunoSEQ multiplex PCR; TCRdb's copy keeps in-frame clones and lacks some. The specimen's table records around 24,000 clones. Sequencing was done on a sample of blood buffy coat. The receptors stem from a woman aged 18-70 years with a cervical HPV16 infection that either progressed to CIN3+ or cleared (not recorded which).

Concerning this clone itself: The CDR3 goes on 3 residues after the read ends, and that part is filled in from the germline J gene. This chain connects TRBV20-1 to TRBJ1-6, with 8 nucleotides matching TRBD1. Germline V gene data show CDR1 as DFQATT and CDR2 as SNEGSKA (reference sequence). V lost 1 base to trimming and J lost 8 bases; unmatched junction nucleotides: 19. The length of the CDR3 is 19 residues. CDR3 residues: CSARGQTGVGHSVDSPLHF. CDR3 bases read: TGCAGTGCTAGAGGCCAGACAGGGGTTGGGCACAGCGTGGATTCACCC.

As concerns this clone: The observed sequence ends 3 residues before the CDR3 terminus, with the missing tail filled in from the germline J gene. The chain links TRBV7-2 to TRBJ2-4, with 7 bases aligning to TRBD1. From germline, CDR1 is SGHTA and CDR2 FQGNSA. The CDR3 consists of 14 residues. The sequenced part of the CDR3 DNA is TGTGCCAGCACGGAGACAGGGCCAACTATGGGT. Amino acids: CASTETGPTMG. The complete CDR3 reads CASTETGPTMGQYF.

The covered CDR3 bases are TGTGCCAGCAGCTTAGGCCAGGGGGTTGAA. It specifies CASSLGQGVE. In full, the CDR3 is CASSLGQGVEAFF. The rearrangement links TRBV13 to TRBJ1-1, with TRBD1 matching 7 bases. The read ends 3 residues before the CDR3 terminus; that terminus is restored from the germline J gene. V gave up 0 bases and J gave up 7 bases; unmatched junction bases: 2. The CDR3 contains 13 residues. Germline loops: CDR1 PRHDT, CDR2 FYEKMQ (reference sequence).

Details on this clone: The read ends 3 residues before the CDR3 terminus; that terminus is restored from the germline J gene. This chain uses TRBV18 with TRBJ1-1; TRBD1 matches 10 bases. The CDR3 contains 14 residues. The germline V gene encodes CDR1 KGHSH and CDR2 LQKENI. CDR3 protein: CATGTGVDKNIAFF. The covered CDR3 bases are TGTGCCACCGGGACAGGGGTTGACAAAAACATT.